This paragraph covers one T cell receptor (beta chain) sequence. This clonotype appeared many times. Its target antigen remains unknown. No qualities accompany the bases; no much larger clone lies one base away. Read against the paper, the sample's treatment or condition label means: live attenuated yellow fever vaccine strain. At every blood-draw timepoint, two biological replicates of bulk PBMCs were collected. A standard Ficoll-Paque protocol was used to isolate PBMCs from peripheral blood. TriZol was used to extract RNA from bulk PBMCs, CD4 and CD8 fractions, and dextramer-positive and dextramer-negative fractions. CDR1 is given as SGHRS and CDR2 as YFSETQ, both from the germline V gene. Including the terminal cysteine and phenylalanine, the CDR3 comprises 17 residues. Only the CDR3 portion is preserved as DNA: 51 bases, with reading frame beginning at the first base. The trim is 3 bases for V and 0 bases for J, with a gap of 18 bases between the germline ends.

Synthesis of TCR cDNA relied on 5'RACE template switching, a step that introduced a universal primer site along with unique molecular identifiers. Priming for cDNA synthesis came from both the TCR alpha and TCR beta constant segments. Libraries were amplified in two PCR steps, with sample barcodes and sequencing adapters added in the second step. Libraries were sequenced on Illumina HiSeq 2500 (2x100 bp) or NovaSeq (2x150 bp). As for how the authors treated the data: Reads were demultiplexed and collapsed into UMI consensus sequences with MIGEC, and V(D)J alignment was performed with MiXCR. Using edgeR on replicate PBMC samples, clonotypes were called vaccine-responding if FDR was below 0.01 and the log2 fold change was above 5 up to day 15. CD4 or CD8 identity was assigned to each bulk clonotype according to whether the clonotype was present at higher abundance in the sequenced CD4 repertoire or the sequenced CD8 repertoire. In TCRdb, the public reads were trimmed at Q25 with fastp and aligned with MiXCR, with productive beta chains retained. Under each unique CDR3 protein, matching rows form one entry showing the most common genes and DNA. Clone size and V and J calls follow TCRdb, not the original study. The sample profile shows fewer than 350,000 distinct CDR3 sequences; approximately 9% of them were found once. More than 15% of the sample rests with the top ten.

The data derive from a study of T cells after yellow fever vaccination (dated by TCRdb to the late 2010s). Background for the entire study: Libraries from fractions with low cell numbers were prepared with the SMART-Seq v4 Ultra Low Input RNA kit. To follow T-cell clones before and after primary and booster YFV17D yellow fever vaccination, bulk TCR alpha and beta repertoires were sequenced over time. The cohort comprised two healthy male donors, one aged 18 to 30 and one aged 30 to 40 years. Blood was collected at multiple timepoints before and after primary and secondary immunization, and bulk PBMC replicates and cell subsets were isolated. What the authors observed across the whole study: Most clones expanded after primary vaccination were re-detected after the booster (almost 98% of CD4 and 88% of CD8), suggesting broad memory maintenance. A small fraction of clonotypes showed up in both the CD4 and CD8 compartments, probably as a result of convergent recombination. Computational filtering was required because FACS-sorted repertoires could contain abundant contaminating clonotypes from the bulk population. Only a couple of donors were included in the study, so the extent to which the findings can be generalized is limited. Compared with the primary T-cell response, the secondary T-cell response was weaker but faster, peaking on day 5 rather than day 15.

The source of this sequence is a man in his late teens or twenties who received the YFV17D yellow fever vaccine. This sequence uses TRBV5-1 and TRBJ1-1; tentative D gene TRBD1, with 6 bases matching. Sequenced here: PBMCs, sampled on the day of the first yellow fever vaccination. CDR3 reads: CASSSPVGARMNTEAFF. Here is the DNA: TGCGCCAGCAGCTCTCCGGTGGGGGCGCGGATGAACACTGAAGCTTTCTTT.